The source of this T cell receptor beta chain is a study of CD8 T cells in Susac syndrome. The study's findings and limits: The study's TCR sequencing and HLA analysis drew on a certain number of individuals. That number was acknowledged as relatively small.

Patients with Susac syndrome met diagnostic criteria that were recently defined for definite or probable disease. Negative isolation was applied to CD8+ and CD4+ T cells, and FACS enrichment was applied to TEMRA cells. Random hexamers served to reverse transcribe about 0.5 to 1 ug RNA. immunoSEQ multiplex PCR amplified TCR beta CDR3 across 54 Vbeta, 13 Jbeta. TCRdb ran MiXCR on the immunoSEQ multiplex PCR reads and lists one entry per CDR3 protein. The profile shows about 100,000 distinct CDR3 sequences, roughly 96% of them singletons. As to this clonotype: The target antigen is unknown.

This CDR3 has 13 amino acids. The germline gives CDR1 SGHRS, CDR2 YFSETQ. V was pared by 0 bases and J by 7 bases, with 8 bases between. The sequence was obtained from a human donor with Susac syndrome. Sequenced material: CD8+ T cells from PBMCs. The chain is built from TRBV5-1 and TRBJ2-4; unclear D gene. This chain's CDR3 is CASSLAEVNIQYF. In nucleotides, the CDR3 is TGCGCCAGCAGCTTGGCCGAAGTTAACATTCAGTACTTC.